This TCR beta chain appears in the sequencing data of a study of blood T cell repertoires in COVID-19. Study information: The origin of the acute and convalescent COVID-19 samples was the United States, Italy and Spain. Sources were T cells, B-cell-depleted T cells, or PBMCs; the material itself was cDNA or gDNA.

Authors' methods: How many nucleated cells were present was estimated from reference gene primer amplification. Libraries were prepared by immunoSEQ multiplex PCR; TCRdb keeps only in-frame clonotypes and omits some of them. Clone size and the V and J calls come from that table; the DNA yielded D and trimming. The table records tens of thousands of clones, around 84% of them present only once. This clonotype originated in a man aged 45-65 years with acute or convalescent COVID-19. The source material was peripheral blood.

The CDR3 is CATSRDPSGETQYF. The CDR3, as DNA: TGTGCCACCAGCAGAGATCCCAGCGGGGAGACCCAGTACTTC. The chain links TRBV15 to TRBJ2-5; tentative D call: TRBD2 (6 bases). V was pared by 0 bases and J by 5 bases, with 10 bases between. The CDR3 extends over 14 amino acids. The V gene's germline CDR1 is LNHNV and CDR2 YYDKDF (reference sequence). Filled out from reference TRBV15 and TRBJ2-5, the complete variable domain reads DAMVIQNPRYQVTQFGKPVTLSCSQTLNHNVMYWYQQKSSQAPKLLFHYYDKDFNNEADTPDNFQSRRPNTSFCFLDIRSPGLGDTAMYLCATSRDPSGETQYFGPGTRLLVL.